The entry below gives a single T cell receptor (beta chain) sequence along with its context. This entry belongs to a study of blood T cell repertoires in COVID-19. Turning to the study itself: Acute and convalescent COVID-19 samples came from the United States, Italy and Spain.

The CDR3 loop spans 12 amino acids. Trimming pared 10 bases from V and 0 bases from J, leaving 10 bases between. Germline assignment: CDR1 MDHEN and CDR2 SYDVKM. In the authors' workflow: Cell counts per sample came from amplifying reference gene primers. The protocol was immunoSEQ multiplex PCR, while the TCRdb copy is restricted to in-frame clones and leaves out a portion. V and J calls and clone size are as listed in that table; D and trimming were resolved from the DNA. The data hold 63,000 or so clones, with about 81% observed a single time. Input material: peripheral blood. This receptor was taken from a human donor in a cohort sampled during active COVID-19. The chain has TRBV28 and TRBJ2-7; tentatively, D is TRBD1 (6 bases). The DNA for the CDR3 is TGTGCCATACAGGGTAGCTCCTACGAGCAGTACTTC. Its translation is CAIQGSSYEQYF.